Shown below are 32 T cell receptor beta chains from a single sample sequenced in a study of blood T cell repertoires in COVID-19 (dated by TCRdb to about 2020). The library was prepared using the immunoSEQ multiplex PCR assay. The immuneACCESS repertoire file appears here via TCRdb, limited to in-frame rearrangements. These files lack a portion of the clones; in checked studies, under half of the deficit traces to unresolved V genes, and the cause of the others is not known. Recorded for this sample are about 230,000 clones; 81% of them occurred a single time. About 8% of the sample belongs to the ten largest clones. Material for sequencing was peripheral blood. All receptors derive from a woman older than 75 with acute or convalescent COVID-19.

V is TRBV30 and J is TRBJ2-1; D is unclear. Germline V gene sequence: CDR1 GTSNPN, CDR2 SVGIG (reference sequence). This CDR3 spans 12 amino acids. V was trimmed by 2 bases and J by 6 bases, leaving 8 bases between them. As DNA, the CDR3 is TGTGCCTGGAGTCAGTCCAGCAATGAGCAGTTCTTC. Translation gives CAWSQSSNEQFF.

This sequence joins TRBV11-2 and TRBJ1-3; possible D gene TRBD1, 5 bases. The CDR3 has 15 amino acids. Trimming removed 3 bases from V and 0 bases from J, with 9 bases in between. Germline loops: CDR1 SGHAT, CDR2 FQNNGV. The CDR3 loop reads CASSFTGRSGNTIYF. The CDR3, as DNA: TGTGCCAGCAGCTTTACAGGACGCTCTGGAAACACCATATATTTT.

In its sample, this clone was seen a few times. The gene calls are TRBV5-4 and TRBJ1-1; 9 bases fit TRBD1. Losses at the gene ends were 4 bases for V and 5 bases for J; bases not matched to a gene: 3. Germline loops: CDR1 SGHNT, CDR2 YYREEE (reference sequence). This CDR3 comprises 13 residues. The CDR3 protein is CASSGDRATEAFF. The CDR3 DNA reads TGTGCCAGCAGCGGGGACAGGGCGACTGAAGCTTTCTTT.

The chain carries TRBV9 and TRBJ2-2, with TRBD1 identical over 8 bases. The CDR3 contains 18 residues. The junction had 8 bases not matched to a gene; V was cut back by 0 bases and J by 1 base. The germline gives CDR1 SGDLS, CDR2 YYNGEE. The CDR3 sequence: CASSVGVGQEQNTGELFF. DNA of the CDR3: TGTGCCAGCAGCGTAGGAGTGGGACAGGAACAGAACACCGGGGAGCTGTTTTTT.

For the CDR3, the DNA is TGTGCCAGCAGCCAACCGGCGGGGAAGCAGTACTTC. This codes for CASSQPAGKQYF. The chain combines TRBV14 with TRBJ2-7, with a weak D call TRBD2 (6 bases). CDR3 length equals 12 residues. The V gene's germline CDR1 is SGHDN and CDR2 FVKESK. Between the trimmed V and J ends, which lost 2 bases and 8 bases, there was a span of 10 bases.

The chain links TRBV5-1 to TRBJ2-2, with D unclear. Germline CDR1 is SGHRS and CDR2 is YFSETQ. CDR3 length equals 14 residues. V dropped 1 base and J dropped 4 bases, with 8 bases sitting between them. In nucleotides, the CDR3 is TGCGCCAGCAGCTTGCGTCAGGCCACCGGGGAGCTGTTTTTT. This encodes CASSLRQATGELFF.

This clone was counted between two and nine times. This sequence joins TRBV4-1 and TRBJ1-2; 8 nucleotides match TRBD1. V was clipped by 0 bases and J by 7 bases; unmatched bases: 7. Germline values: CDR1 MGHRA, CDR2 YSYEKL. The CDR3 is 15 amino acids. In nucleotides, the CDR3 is TGCGCCAGCAGCCAAGAACAGGGGGGCAGGAGTGGCTACACCTTC. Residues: CASSQEQGGRSGYTF.

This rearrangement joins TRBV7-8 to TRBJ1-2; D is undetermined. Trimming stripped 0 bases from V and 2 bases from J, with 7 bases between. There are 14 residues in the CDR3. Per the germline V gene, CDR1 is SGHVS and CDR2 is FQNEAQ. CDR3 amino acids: CASSLAIGNYGYTF. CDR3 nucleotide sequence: TGTGCCAGCAGCTTAGCGATCGGGAACTATGGCTACACCTTC.

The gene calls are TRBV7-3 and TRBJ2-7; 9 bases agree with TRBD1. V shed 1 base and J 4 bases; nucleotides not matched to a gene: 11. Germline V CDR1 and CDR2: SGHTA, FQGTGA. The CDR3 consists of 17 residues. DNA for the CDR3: TGTGCCAGCAGCTTAAGGCCTCCCGGACAGGGGTATTACGAGCAGTACTTC. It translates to CASSLRPPGQGYYEQYF.

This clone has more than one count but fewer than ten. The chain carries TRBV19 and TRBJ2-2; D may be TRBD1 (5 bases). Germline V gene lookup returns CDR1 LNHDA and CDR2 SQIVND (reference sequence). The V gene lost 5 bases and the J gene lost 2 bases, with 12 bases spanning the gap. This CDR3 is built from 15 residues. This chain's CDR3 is CASSQQDQNTGELFF. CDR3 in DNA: TGTGCCAGTAGTCAACAGGACCAAAACACCGGGGAGCTGTTTTTT.

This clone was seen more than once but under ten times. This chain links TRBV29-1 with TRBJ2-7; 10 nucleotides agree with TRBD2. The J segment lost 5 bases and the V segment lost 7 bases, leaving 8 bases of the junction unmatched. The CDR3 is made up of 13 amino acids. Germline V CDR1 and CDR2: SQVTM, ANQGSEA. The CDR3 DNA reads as TGCAGCGGCCGACTAGCGGGTCAGGACGAGCAGTACTTC. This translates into CSGRLAGQDEQYF.

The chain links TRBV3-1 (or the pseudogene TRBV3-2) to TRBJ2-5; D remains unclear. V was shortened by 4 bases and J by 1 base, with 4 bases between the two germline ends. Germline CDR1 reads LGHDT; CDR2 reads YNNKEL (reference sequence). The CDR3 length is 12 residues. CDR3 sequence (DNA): TGTGCCAGCAGCCCATCCCAAGAGACCCAGTACTTC. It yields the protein CASSPSQETQYF.

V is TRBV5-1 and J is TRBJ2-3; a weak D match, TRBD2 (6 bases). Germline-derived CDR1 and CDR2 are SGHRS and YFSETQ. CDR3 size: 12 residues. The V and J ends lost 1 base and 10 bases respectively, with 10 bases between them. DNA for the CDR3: TGCGCCAGCAGCTTGTCGGGAGTAGCGCAGTATTTT. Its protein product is CASSLSGVAQYF.

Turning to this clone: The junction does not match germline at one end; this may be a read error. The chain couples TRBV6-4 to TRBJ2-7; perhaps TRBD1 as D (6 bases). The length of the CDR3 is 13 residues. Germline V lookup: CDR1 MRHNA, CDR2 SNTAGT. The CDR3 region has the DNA TGTGCCAGCAGACAGGGCCCTGGTCCCTGGGGCCAATTC. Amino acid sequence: CASRQGPGPWGQF.

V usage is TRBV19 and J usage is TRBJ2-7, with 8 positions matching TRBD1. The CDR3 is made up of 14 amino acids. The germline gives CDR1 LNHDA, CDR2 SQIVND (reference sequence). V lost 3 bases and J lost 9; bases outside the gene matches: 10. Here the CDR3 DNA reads TGTGCCAGTAGTATCGCCGGACAGGGTGTGGGGCAGTACTTC. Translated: CASSIAGQGVGQYF.

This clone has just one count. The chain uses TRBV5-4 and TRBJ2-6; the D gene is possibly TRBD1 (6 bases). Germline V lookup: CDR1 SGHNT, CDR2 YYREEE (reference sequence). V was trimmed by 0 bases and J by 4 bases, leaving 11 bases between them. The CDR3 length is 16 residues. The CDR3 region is CASSLGTGSGANVLTF. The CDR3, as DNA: TGTGCCAGCAGCTTGGGCACAGGGTCCGGGGCCAACGTCCTGACTTTC.

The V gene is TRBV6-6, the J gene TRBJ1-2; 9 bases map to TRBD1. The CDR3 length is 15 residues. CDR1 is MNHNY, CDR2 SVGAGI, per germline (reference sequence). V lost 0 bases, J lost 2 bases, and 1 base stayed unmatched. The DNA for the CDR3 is TGTGCCAGCAGTTACTCCGGACAGGGGAACTATGGCTACACCTTC. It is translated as CASSYSGQGNYGYTF.

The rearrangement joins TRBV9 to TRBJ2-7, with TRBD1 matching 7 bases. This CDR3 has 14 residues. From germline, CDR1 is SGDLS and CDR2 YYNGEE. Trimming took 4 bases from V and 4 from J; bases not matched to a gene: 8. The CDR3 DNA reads TGTGCCAGCAGCAGGGGACAGTCCGAATACGAGCAGTACTTC. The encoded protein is CASSRGQSEYEQYF.

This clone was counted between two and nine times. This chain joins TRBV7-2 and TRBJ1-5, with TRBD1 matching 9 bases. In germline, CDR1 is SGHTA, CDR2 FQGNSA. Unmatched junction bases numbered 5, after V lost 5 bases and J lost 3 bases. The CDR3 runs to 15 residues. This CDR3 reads CASSGWTGDNQPQHF. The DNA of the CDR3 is TGTGCCAGCAGCGGATGGACAGGGGACAATCAGCCCCAGCATTTT.

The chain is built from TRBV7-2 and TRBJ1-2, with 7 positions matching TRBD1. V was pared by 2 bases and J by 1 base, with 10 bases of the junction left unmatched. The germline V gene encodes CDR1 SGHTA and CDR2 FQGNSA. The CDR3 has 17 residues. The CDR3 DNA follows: TGTGCCAGCAGCTTACGGGACAGTGCAATTATTAACTATGGCTACACCTTC. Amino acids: CASSLRDSAIINYGYTF.

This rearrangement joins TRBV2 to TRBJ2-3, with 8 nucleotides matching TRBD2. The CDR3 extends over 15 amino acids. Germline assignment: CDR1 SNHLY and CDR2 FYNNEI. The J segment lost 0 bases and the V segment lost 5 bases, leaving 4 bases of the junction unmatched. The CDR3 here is CASSMRGASTDTQYF. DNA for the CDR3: TGTGCCAGCAGTATGCGGGGGGCAAGCACAGATACGCAGTATTTT.

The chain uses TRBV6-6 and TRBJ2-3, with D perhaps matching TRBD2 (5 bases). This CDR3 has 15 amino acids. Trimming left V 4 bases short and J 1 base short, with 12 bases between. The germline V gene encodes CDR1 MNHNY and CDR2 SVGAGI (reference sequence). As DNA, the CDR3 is TGTGCCAGCAGTTTTACTAGGACCGGCACAGATACGCAGTATTTT. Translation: CASSFTRTGTDTQYF.

The CDR3 region has the DNA TGTGCCAGCAGCTTTATCCCGCCGGGACTAGCGGACCACAATGAGCAGTTCTTC. It specifies CASSFIPPGLADHNEQFF. The chain joins TRBV7-6 to TRBJ2-1; 11 bases map to TRBD2. Trimming at V came to 3 bases and at J to 5 bases, leaving 12 bases not matched to a gene. CDR3 size: 18 residues. Germline loops: CDR1 SGHVS, CDR2 FNYEAQ.

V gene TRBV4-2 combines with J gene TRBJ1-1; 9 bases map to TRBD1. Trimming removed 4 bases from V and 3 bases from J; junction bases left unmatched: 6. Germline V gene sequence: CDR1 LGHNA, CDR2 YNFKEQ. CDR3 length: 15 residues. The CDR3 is CASSPYRGRDTEAFF. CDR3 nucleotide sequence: TGTGCCAGCAGCCCATACAGGGGGCGAGACACTGAAGCTTTCTTT.

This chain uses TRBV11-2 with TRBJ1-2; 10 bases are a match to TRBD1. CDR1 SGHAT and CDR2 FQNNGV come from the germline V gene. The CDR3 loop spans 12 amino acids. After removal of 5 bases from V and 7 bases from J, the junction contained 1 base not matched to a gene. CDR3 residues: CASSRTGGGYTF. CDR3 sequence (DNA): TGTGCCAGCAGCCGGACAGGGGGTGGCTACACCTTC.

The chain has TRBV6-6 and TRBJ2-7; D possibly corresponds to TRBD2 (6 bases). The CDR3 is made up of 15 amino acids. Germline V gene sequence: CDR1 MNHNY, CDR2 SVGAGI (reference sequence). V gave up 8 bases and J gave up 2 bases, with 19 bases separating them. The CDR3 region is CASVPAGGATYEQYF. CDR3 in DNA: TGTGCCAGCGTCCCGGCCGGGGGAGCTACCTACGAGCAGTACTTC.

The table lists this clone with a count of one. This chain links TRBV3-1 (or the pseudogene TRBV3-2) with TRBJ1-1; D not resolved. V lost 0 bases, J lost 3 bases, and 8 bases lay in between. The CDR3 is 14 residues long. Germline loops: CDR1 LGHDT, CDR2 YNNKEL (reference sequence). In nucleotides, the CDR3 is TGTGCCAGCAGCCAAGAAATAGGAGACACTGAAGCTTTCTTT. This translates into CASSQEIGDTEAFF.

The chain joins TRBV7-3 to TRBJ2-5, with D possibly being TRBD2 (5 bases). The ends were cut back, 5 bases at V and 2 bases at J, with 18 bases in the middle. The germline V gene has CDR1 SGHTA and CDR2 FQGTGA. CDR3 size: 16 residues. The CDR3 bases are TGTGCCAGCAGCCCCTTCTGGGAGAGAGGACAAGAGACCCAGTACTTC. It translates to CASSPFWERGQETQYF.

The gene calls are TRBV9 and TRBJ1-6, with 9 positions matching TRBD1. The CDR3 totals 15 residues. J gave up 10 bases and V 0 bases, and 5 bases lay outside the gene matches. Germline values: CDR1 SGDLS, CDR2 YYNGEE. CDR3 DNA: TGTGCCAGCAGCGTAGAAGGGACAGGGAACTCACCCCTCCACTTT. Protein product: CASSVEGTGNSPLHF.

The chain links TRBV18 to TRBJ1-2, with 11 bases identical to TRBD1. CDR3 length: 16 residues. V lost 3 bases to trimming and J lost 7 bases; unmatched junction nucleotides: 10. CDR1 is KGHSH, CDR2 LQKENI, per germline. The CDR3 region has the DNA TGTGCCAGCTCACCGGGACAGGGGGTATATTGGGCTGGCTACACCTTC. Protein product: CASSPGQGVYWAGYTF.

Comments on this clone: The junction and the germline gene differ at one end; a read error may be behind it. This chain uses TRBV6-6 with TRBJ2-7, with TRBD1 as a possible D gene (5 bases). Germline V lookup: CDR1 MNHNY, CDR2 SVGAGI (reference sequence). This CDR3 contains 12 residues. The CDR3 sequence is CASSYSRGSSDF. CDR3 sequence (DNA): TGTGCCAGCAGTTACTCAAGGGGTTCAAGCGACTTC.

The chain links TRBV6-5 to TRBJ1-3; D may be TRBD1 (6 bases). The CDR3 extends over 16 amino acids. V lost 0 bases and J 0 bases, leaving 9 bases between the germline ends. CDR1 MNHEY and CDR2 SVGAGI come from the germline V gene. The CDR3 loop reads CASSYSRTVSGNTIYF. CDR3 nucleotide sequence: TGTGCCAGCAGTTACTCCCGGACAGTCTCTGGAAACACCATATATTTT.